The source of this T cell receptor beta chain is a study of T cell responses to AZD1222 COVID-19 vaccine. The study's findings and limits: Distributed over spike, vaccine-associated CD4 TCRs predominated at 160-218 and 743-854. Females made up more of the donors, who were largely white British, and clonal diversity may have come out too low. Elevations in Spike-specific TCR breadth and depth followed administration of two AZD1222 doses. Only after the peak T cell response were repertoires sampled.

Comment on this clone: Its antigen remains unidentified.

The repertoire was sequenced with immunoSEQ multiplex PCR; TCRdb's copy has only in-frame clones and lacks some. This table holds approximately 140,000 clones, 80% to 85% found once. The sample was peripheral blood, taken on day 0 of MenACWY control vaccination. This TCR came from an adult in good health.

This chain's CDR3 is CASSLVAGKQTQYF. As DNA, the CDR3 is TGCGCCAGCAGCTTAGTAGCGGGGAAGCAGACCCAGTACTTC. The chain has TRBV5-1 and TRBJ2-5, with TRBD2 matching 8 bases. Germline V gives CDR1 SGHRS, CDR2 YFSETQ. The J segment lost 6 bases and the V segment lost 2 bases, leaving 6 bases of the junction unmatched. CDR3 length: 14 residues.